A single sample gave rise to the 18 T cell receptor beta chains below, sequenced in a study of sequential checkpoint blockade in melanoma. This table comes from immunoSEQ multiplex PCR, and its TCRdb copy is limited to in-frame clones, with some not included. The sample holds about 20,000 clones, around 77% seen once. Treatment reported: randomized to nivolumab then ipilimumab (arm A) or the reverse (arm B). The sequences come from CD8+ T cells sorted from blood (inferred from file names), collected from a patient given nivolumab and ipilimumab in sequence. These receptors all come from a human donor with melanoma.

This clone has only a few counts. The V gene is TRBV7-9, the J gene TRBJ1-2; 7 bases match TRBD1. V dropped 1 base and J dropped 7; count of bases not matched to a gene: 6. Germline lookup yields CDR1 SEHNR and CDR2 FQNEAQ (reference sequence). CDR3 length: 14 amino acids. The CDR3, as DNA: TGTGCCAGCAGCTTAGTGACAGGGTCTGGTGGCTACACCTTC. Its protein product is CASSLVTGSGGYTF.

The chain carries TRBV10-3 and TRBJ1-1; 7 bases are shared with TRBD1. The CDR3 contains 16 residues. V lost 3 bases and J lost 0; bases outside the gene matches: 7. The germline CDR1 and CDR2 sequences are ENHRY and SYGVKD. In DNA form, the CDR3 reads TGTGCCATCAGTGAACGAGGGGACAGCATGAACACTGAAGCTTTCTTT. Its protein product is CAISERGDSMNTEAFF.

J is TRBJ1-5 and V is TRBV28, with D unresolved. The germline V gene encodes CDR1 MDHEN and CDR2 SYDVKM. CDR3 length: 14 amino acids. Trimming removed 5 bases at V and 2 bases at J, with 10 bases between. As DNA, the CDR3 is TGTGCCAGCAGTCGGGGTCGGGGCAATCAGCCCCAGCATTTT. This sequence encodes CASSRGRGNQPQHF.

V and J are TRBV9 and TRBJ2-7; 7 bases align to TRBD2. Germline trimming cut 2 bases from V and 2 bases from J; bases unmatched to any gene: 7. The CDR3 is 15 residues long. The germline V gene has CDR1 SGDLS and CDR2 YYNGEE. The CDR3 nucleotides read TGTGCCAGCAGCGTGGGGGGGAAGGGCACCTACGAGCAGTACTTC. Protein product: CASSVGGKGTYEQYF.

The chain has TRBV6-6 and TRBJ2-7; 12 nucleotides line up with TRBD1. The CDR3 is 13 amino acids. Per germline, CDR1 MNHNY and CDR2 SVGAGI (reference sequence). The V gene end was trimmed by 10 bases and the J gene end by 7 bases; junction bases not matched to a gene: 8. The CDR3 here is CATGTGGSWEQYF. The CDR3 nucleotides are TGTGCCACCGGGACAGGGGGCTCATGGGAGCAGTACTTC.

CDR3 coding DNA: TGTGCCAGCAGCCTAAGTGGGGGGACGGGGTCCTACGAGCAGTACTTC. As protein: CASSLSGGTGSYEQYF. The gene calls are TRBV28 and TRBJ2-7, with D possibly TRBD2 on 6 matching bases. The CDR3 totals 16 residues. Deletions cut 6 bases from V and 1 base from J, with 19 bases between. Per the germline V gene, CDR1 is MDHEN and CDR2 is SYDVKM. Full variable domain (missing parts from reference TRBV28 and TRBJ2-7): DVKVTQSSRYLVKRTGEKVFLECVQDMDHENMFWYRQDPGLGLRLIYFSYDVKMKEKGDIPEGYSVSREKKERFSLILESASTNQTSMYLCASSLSGGTGSYEQYFGPGTRLTVT.

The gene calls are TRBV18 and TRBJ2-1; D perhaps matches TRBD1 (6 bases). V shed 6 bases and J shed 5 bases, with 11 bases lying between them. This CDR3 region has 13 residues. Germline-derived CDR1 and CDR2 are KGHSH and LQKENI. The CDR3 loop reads CASSDRANNEQFF. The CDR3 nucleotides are TGTGCCAGCTCGGACAGAGCAAACAATGAGCAGTTCTTC. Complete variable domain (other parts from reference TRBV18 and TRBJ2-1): NAGVMQNPRHLVRRRGQEARLRCSPMKGHSHVYWYRQLPEEGLKFMVYLQKENIIDESGMPKERFSAEFPKEGPSILRIQQVVRGDSAAYFCASSDRANNEQFFGPGTRLTVL.

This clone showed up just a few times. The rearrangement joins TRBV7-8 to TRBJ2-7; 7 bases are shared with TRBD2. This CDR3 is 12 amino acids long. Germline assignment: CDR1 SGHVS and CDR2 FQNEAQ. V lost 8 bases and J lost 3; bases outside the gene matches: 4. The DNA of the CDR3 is TGTGCCAGCGGTGCGGGGGTCTACGAGCAGTACTTC. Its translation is CASGAGVYEQYF.

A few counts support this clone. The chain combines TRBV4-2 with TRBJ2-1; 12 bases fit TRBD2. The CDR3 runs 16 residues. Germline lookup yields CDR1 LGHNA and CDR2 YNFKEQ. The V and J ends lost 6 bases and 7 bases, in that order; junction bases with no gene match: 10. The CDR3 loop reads CASSDSVTSGGNEQFF. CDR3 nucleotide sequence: TGTGCCAGCAGTGATTCTGTGACTAGCGGGGGTAATGAGCAGTTCTTC.

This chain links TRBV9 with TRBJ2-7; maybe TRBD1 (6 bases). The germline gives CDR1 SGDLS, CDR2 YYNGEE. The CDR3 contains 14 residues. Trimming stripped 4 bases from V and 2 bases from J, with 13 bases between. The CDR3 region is CASSPSGGPYEQYF. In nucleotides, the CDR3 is TGTGCCAGCAGCCCTAGTGGGGGCCCCTACGAGCAGTACTTC. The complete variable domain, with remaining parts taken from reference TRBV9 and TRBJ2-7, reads DSGVTQTPKHLITATGQRVTLRCSPRSGDLSVYWYQQSLDQGLQFLIQYYNGEERAKGNILERFSAQQFPDLHSELNLSSLELGDSALYFCASSPSGGPYEQYFGPGTRLTVT.

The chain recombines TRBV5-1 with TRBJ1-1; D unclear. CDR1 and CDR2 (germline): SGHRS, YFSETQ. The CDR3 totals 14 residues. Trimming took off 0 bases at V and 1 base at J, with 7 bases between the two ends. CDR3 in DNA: TGCGCCAGCAGCTTGGAGGAGCGGAACACTGAAGCTTTCTTT. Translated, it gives CASSLEERNTEAFF.

CDR3 in amino acids: CASSTGQWTEAFF. The CDR3 nucleotides read TGTGCCAGCAGCACTGGACAGTGGACTGAAGCTTTCTTT. The chain uses TRBV9 and TRBJ1-1; TRBD1 is a possible D gene (6 bases). Trimming stripped 4 bases from V and 5 bases from J, with 12 bases between. The CDR3 has 13 amino acids. Germline V gene data show CDR1 as SGDLS and CDR2 as YYNGEE.

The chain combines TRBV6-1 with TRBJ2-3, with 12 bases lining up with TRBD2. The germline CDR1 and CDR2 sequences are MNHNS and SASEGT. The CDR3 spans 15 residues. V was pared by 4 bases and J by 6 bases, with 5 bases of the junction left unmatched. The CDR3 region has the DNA TGTGCCAGCAGTGGATCTAGCGGGGGGGCTGATACGCAGTATTTT. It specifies CASSGSSGGADTQYF.

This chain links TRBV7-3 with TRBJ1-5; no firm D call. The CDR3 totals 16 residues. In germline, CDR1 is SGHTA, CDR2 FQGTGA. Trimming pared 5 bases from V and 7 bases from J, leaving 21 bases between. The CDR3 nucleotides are TGTGCCAGCAGCCCGGGGTCTGCCGACTGGAGCCAGCCCCAGCATTTT. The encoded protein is CASSPGSADWSQPQHF.

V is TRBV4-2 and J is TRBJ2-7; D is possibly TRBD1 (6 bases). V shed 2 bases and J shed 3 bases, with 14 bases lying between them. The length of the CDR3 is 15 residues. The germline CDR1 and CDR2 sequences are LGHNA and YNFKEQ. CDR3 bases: TGTGCCAGCAGCCAAACAGGGATGGGCTTCTACGAGCAGTACTTC. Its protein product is CASSQTGMGFYEQYF.

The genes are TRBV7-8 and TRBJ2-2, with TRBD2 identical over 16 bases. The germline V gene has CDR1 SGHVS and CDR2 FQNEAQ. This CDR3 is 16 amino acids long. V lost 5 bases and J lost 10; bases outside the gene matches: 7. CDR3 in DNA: TGTGCCAGCAGCCCTGGGACTAGCGGGAGGGCCTTGGAGCTGTTTTTT. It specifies CASSPGTSGRALELFF.

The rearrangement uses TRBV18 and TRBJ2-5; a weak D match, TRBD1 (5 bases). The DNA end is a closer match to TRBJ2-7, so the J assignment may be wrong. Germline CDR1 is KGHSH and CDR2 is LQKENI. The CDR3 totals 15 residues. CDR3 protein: CASSPGRGAGYEQYF. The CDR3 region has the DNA TGTGCCAGCTCACCAGGTAGGGGTGCAGGTTACGAGCAGTACTTC.

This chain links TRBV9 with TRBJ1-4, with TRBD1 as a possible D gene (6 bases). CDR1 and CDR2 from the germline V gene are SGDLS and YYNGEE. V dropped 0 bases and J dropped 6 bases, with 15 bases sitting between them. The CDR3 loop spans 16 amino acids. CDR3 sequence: CASSVGVLAGDEKLFF. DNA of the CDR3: TGTGCCAGCAGCGTAGGGGTTTTGGCAGGGGATGAAAAACTGTTTTTT.